Listed below are T cell receptor beta chains from one sample, sequenced in a study of blood T cell repertoires in COVID-19. Generated by immunoSEQ multiplex PCR, the TCRdb table keeps only in-frame clones and is missing some. The table has roughly 380,000 clones, roughly 87% seen once; the top ten hold under 3%. Sequenced sample: PBMCs or T cells enriched from blood (not recorded which). The receptors originated from a woman in her thirties who had recovered from COVID-19. Each CDR3 is given with its conserved first and last residue. The order of the fields is V gene, clone size, J gene, D gene, CDR3 protein, CDR3 DNA. The D gene is left open where the match is weak. Some rows have no size entry. The others give once, few or many, or a class for an expanded clone.

v_gene: TRBV7-2
abundance: .
j_gene: TRBJ2-7
d_gene: TRBD1
CDR3aa: CASSFQGAWNEQYF
CDR3nt: TGTGCCAGCAGCTTCCAGGGGGCCTGGAACGAGCAGTACTTC

v_gene: TRBV18
abundance: .
j_gene: TRBJ2-7
d_gene: .
CDR3aa: CASSPSHEEQYF
CDR3nt: TGTGCCAGCTCACCAAGCCATGAGGAGCAGTACTTC

v_gene: TRBV5-4
abundance: once
j_gene: TRBJ2-2
d_gene: TRBD1
CDR3aa: CASSLGTGGPNSGELFF
CDR3nt: TGTGCCAGCAGCTTGGGGACAGGGGGACCGAACAGCGGGGAGCTGTTTTTT

v_gene: TRBV7-2
abundance: .
j_gene: TRBJ1-1
d_gene: TRBD1
CDR3aa: CASSLAGQGVATEAFF
CDR3nt: TGTGCCAGCAGCTTAGCCGGACAGGGGGTCGCCACTGAAGCTTTCTTT

v_gene: TRBV19
abundance: .
j_gene: TRBJ1-6
d_gene: .
CDR3aa: CASSSGVSSYNSPLHF
CDR3nt: TGTGCCAGTAGTAGCGGAGTGAGCTCCTATAATTCACCCCTCCACTTT

v_gene: TRBV2
abundance: many
j_gene: TRBJ1-1
d_gene: .
CDR3aa: CASSYLGGRTEAFF
CDR3nt: TGTGCCAGCAGCTACCTCGGGGGGAGGACTGAAGCTTTCTTT

v_gene: TRBV5-6
abundance: .
j_gene: TRBJ2-7
d_gene: TRBD1
CDR3aa: CASSYRDRGHEQYF
CDR3nt: TGTGCCAGCAGCTACCGGGACAGGGGGCACGAGCAGTACTTC

v_gene: TRBV19
abundance: .
j_gene: TRBJ2-3
d_gene: .
CDR3aa: CASTPTTWASTDTQYF
CDR3nt: TGTGCCAGTACCCCGACTACATGGGCGAGCACAGATACGCAGTATTTT

v_gene: TRBV18
abundance: .
j_gene: TRBJ1-5
d_gene: .
CDR3aa: CASSSGQNSNQPQHF
CDR3nt: TGTGCCAGCTCATCTGGACAGAATAGCAATCAGCCCCAGCATTTT

v_gene: TRBV2
abundance: .
j_gene: TRBJ1-1
d_gene: TRBD1
CDR3aa: CASKSDRDTEAFF
CDR3nt: TGTGCCAGCAAATCAGACAGGGACACTGAAGCTTTCTTT

v_gene: TRBV28
abundance: .
j_gene: TRBJ2-1
d_gene: .
CDR3aa: CASSKRGRGYNEQFF
CDR3nt: TGTGCCAGCAGTAAAAGAGGGAGAGGGTACAATGAGCAGTTCTTC

v_gene: TRBV12-2
abundance: .
j_gene: TRBJ1-2
d_gene: .
CDR3aa: CASRILDRGGYGYTF
CDR3nt: TGTGCAAGTCGCATTCTGGACAGGGGAGGCTATGGCTACACCTTC

v_gene: TRBV28
abundance: .
j_gene: TRBJ1-5
d_gene: TRBD1
CDR3aa: CASSLGDRVQPQHF
CDR3nt: TGTGCCAGCAGTTTAGGGGACAGGGTACAGCCCCAGCATTTT

v_gene: TRBV30
abundance: .
j_gene: TRBJ1-1
d_gene: TRBD1
CDR3aa: CAWSRDRVWAFF
CDR3nt: TGTGCCTGGAGTAGAGACAGGGTCTGGGCTTTCTTT

v_gene: TRBV5-1
abundance: .
j_gene: TRBJ2-2
d_gene: .
CDR3aa: CASSRGGESTGELFF
CDR3nt: TGCGCCAGCAGCAGGGGGGGCGAGAGCACCGGGGAGCTGTTTTTT

v_gene: TRBV6-6
abundance: .
j_gene: TRBJ1-2
d_gene: TRBD1
CDR3aa: CASSKLGQGGYGYTF
CDR3nt: TGTGCCAGCAGCAAATTGGGACAGGGCGGGTATGGCTACACCTTC